Listed below are T cell receptor beta chains from one sample, sequenced in a study of blood T cell repertoires in COVID-19. Clones were sequenced by immunoSEQ multiplex PCR, and TCRdb holds only the in-frame ones, with some missing. The data contain 270,000 or so clones, approximately 85% of them seen just once; the ten biggest clones take up 13%. Sample: peripheral blood. The receptors were gathered from a human donor in a cohort sampled during active COVID-19. Each CDR3 is given with its conserved first and last residue.

v_gene	j_gene	CDR3aa
TRBV3-1/TRBV3-2	TRBJ2-3	CASSHLAGAHDTQYF
TRBV24-1	TRBJ2-1	CATRQVLPSYNEQFF
TRBV19	TRBJ2-1	CASSIGFRARSSYNEQFF
TRBV5-4	TRBJ1-3	CASSSTGGFGNTIYF
TRBV3-1/TRBV3-2	TRBJ2-5	CASSQVGNSMETQYF
TRBV9	TRBJ1-1	CASSPYSGMNTEAFF
TRBV7-2	TRBJ2-2	CASSPVAGVNGELFF
TRBV30	TRBJ1-2	CAWSAGYGYTF
TRBV18	TRBJ1-5	CASSEQGSNQPQHF
TRBV19	TRBJ2-2	CASSSWGGPGELFF
TRBV7-9	TRBJ1-1	CASSPLEMVDTEAFF
TRBV29-1	TRBJ2-2	CSVAPSARTGELFF
TRBV11-3	TRBJ2-1	CASSRESYNEQFF
TRBV3-1/TRBV3-2	TRBJ1-4	CASSQGGGNEKLFF
TRBV6-5	TRBJ1-6	CASTTGTGINSPLHF
TRBV3-1/TRBV3-2	TRBJ2-7	CASSQVGTGHYEQYF
TRBV19	TRBJ1-5	CASSSDRASNQPQHF
TRBV5-6	TRBJ2-3	CASSPAGRANTDTQYF
TRBV18	TRBJ1-2	CASSSGTGKGNGYTF
TRBV24-1	TRBJ2-1	CATSEGHPTYNEQFF
TRBV6-5	TRBJ2-5	CASSSGGVGETQYF
TRBV6-5	TRBJ2-7	CASSYGVFGVLYEQYF
TRBV18	TRBJ2-1	CASSLQRESLNEQFF
TRBV27	TRBJ2-1	CASSSGLYNEQFF
TRBV6-2/TRBV6-3	TRBJ1-1	CASSYISEAFF
TRBV6-6	TRBJ2-4	CASSRDRGYIQYF
TRBV19	TRBJ1-2	CASSDRTPYGYTF
TRBV10-3	TRBJ2-7	CAITEGEGYEQYF
TRBV5-1	TRBJ2-1	CASSAGVAGLSEQFF
TRBV25-1	TRBJ2-7	CASSRDITYEQYF
TRBV6-5	TRBJ1-1	CASSTGGWAEAFF
TRBV3-1/TRBV3-2	TRBJ2-6	CASSQRSRGEAGANVLTF
TRBV19	TRBJ2-1	CASSKFAGGPRFF
TRBV4-3	TRBJ1-2	CASSRETGGSGYTF
TRBV7-2	TRBJ2-1	CASSGAGGLSNEQFF
TRBV5-1	TRBJ2-7	CASSPAGTPYEQYF
TRBV7-9	TRBJ2-5	CASSLAGGLETQYF
TRBV19	TRBJ1-1	CASSTAVNTEAFF
TRBV11-2	TRBJ1-1	CASSLTIGNTEAFF
TRBV5-1	TRBJ2-4	CASSLFAGGGNIQYF